Below are 23 T cell receptor beta chains sequenced from a single sample in a study of T cells in Graves' hyperthyroidism and ophthalmopathy. Amplification of TCR beta CDR3 regions was performed using RNA transcripts as template. First-round RT-PCR targeting the TCR CDR3 was performed with the HTBI primer set. A single record per CDR3 protein comes from TCRdb applying MiXCR to the multiplex PCR reads. This table has some 700,000 distinct CDR3 sequences, 17% appearing once. Sequenced material: blood. The receptors were gathered from a man aged 50-60 years with Graves' hyperthyroidism.

This clonotype was counted at least ten times. The chain links TRBV27 to TRBJ1-2; D unclear. Germline V gene data show CDR1 as MNHEY and CDR2 as SMNVEV (reference sequence). Trimming shortened V by 6 bases and J by 9 bases, and 8 bases separated the two germline ends. The length of the CDR3 is 10 residues. This chain's CDR3 is CASRAPRYTF. The CDR3 DNA follows: TGTGCCAGCAGGGCCCCCCGCTACACCTTC.

This clonotype showed up many times. This chain joins TRBV19 and TRBJ2-7; TRBD2 might be the D (5 bases). CDR1 and CDR2 from the germline V gene are LNHDA and SQIVND (reference sequence). The germline V and J ends were trimmed by 5 bases and 2 bases, with 13 bases remaining between them. This CDR3 has 14 residues. Written as DNA, the CDR3 is TGTGCCAGTAGTCCCCACGAGGGTACCTACGAGCAGTACTTC. This translates into CASSPHEGTYEQYF.

The genes are TRBV28 and TRBJ1-5; D gene uncertain. The CDR3 covers 15 residues. Germline loops: CDR1 MDHEN, CDR2 SYDVKM. Trimming took off 4 bases at V and 0 bases at J, with 10 bases between the two ends. The CDR3 here is CASSSPGVSNQPQHF. The CDR3 DNA sequence: TGTGCCAGCAGTTCCCCCGGGGTTAGCAATCAGCCCCAGCATTTT.

This clonotype occurred many times. The DNA for the CDR3 is TGTGCCAGCAGCTCCCCGGGACAGCCATATGGCTACACCTTC. Its translation is CASSSPGQPYGYTF. The chain links TRBV7-2 to TRBJ1-2, with 7 positions matching TRBD1. The V and J ends lost 4 bases and 5 bases, in that order; junction bases with no gene match: 7. Germline V lookup: CDR1 SGHTA, CDR2 FQGNSA. The CDR3 extends over 14 amino acids. Full variable domain (rest looked up from reference TRBV7-2 and TRBJ1-2): GAGVSQSPSNKVTEKGKDVELRCDPISGHTALYWYRQSLGQGLEFLIYFQGNSAPDKSGLPSDRFSAERTGGSVSTLTIQRTQQEDSAVYLCASSSPGQPYGYTFGSGTRLTVV.

This clonotype was recorded at least ten times. The CDR3 sequence is CASSPGTVRTYEQYF. CDR3 bases: TGCGCCAGCAGCCCCGGGACAGTTCGTACCTACGAGCAGTACTTC. This rearrangement joins TRBV5-1 to TRBJ2-7; 7 bases line up with TRBD1. CDR3 size: 15 residues. CDR1 is SGHRS and CDR2 is YFSETQ in the germline V gene. The V gene end was trimmed by 4 bases and the J gene end by 2 bases; junction bases not matched to a gene: 9.

This clonotype was recorded a few times. V gene TRBV10-3 combines with J gene TRBJ2-2, with D possibly called TRBD1 or TRBD2 (5 bases each). Between the trimmed V and J ends, which lost 3 bases and 6 bases, there was a span of 14 bases. CDR1 and CDR2 (germline): ENHRY, SYGVKD. The CDR3 is 15 amino acids. The chain's CDR3 is CAISEGFEGSGELFF. The CDR3 nucleotides are TGTGCCATCAGTGAAGGTTTCGAGGGGTCCGGGGAGCTGTTTTTT.

This rearrangement joins TRBV29-1 to TRBJ1-1, with TRBD1 matching 8 bases. The CDR3 runs 11 residues. V lost 6 bases to trimming and J lost 8 bases; unmatched junction nucleotides: 5. Germline V gene data show CDR1 as SQVTM and CDR2 as ANQGSEA. The CDR3, as DNA: TGCAGCGTAGTGGGACAGGCCGAAGCTTTCTTT. This translates into CSVVGQAEAFF.

This chain connects TRBV7-3 to TRBJ2-1, with 13 nucleotides matching TRBD2. The CDR3 consists of 15 residues. Germline V gene lookup returns CDR1 SGHTA and CDR2 FQGTGA. V lost 5 bases, J lost 2 bases, and 0 bases stayed unmatched. In DNA form, the CDR3 reads TGTGCCAGCAGCGGGACTAGCGGGACCTACAATGAGCAGTTCTTC. This encodes CASSGTSGTYNEQFF.

Ten or more counts support this clonotype. V gene TRBV12-3 or TRBV12-4 combines with J gene TRBJ2-3, with D unresolved. This CDR3 has 13 residues. Trimming cost V 10 bases and J 3 bases, with 14 bases left between them. The CDR3 coding sequence is TGTGCCACCCACTTCATGGCAACAGATACGCAGTATTTT. Translating gives CATHFMATDTQYF.

This clonotype was counted at least ten times. J is TRBJ1-6 and V is TRBV2, with TRBD1 identical over 7 bases. CDR1 and CDR2 from the germline V gene are SNHLY and FYNNEI. V trimming: 0 bases; J trimming: 15 bases; junction bases outside the gene matches: 11. There are 15 residues in the CDR3. CDR3 bases: TGTGCCAGCAGTGAAGCCCGGGACAGTCCGGTGGGCCTCCACTTT. Translating gives CASSEARDSPVGLHF. Using reference TRBV2 and TRBJ1-6 for the parts outside the CDR3, the full variable domain is EPEVTQTPSHQVTQMGQEVILRCVPISNHLYFYWYRQILGQKVEFLVSFYNNEISEKSEIFDDQFSVERPDGSNFTLKIRSTKLEDSAMYFCASSEARDSPVGLHFGNGTRLTVT.

This clonotype occurred many times. This chain links TRBV28 with TRBJ1-1, with D perhaps TRBD1 (6 bases). Germline V gene sequence: CDR1 MDHEN, CDR2 SYDVKM. The ends were cut back, 5 bases at V and 5 bases at J, with 18 bases in the middle. The CDR3 length is 15 residues. CDR3 residues: CASSLYARQGTEAFF. The CDR3 nucleotides are TGTGCCAGCAGTCTCTATGCCCGCCAGGGGACTGAAGCTTTCTTT.

This clonotype came up a few times. The chain couples TRBV29-1 to TRBJ2-2; either TRBD1 or TRBD2 may supply D (6 bases each). CDR1 is SQVTM and CDR2 is ANQGSEA in the germline V gene. V was trimmed by 0 bases and J by 5 bases, leaving 13 bases between them. This CDR3 has 15 amino acids. The chain's CDR3 is CSVEDIGGNTGELFF. CDR3 nucleotide sequence: TGCAGCGTTGAAGATATAGGGGGGAATACCGGGGAGCTGTTTTTT.

This clonotype occurred many times. The CDR3 DNA reads as TGTGCCAGCTCACCAAAGAATATGGGCAAAAACATTCAGTACTTC. Translating gives CASSPKNMGKNIQYF. J is TRBJ2-4 and V is TRBV18; no definite D call. The CDR3 loop spans 15 amino acids. Germline-derived CDR1 and CDR2 are KGHSH and LQKENI. The V end lost 2 bases, the J end lost 3 bases, and 11 bases lay between the germline ends.

The chain recombines TRBV4-2 with TRBJ1-2; no firm D call. V was cut by 3 bases and J by 0 bases, with 11 bases left in between. Germline values: CDR1 LGHNA, CDR2 YNFKEQ. The CDR3 covers 15 residues. Here the CDR3 DNA reads TGTGCCAGCAGCCATGGGCACTTCCCTAACTATGGCTACACCTTC. Protein product: CASSHGHFPNYGYTF.

A few counts support this clonotype. The chain employs TRBV28 and TRBJ2-1; 12 positions agree with TRBD1. The junction had 4 bases not matched to a gene; V was cut back by 6 bases and J by 7 bases. This CDR3 spans 14 amino acids. CDR1 is MDHEN, CDR2 SYDVKM, per germline. Written as DNA, the CDR3 is TGTGCCAGCAGGGGACAGGGGGCTTTTAATGAGCAGTTCTTC. This codes for CASRGQGAFNEQFF.

This clonotype was observed at least ten times. The chain is built from TRBV6-2 or TRBV6-3 and TRBJ2-2; 11 nucleotides align to TRBD2. Germline V lookup: CDR1 MNHEY, CDR2 SVGEGT. The CDR3 spans 18 residues. V lost 0 bases, J lost 3 bases, and 6 bases stayed unmatched. The CDR3 region has the DNA TGTGCCAGCAGTTACTCGAGTAGCGGGAGGGCCGACACCGGGGAGCTGTTTTTT. Amino acids: CASSYSSSGRADTGELFF.

This clonotype appeared a few times. The V gene is TRBV11-2, the J gene TRBJ2-4; 12 bases are shared with TRBD2. Germline V gene data show CDR1 as SGHAT and CDR2 as FQNNGV. CDR3 size: 17 residues. With V trimmed by 3 bases and J by 3 bases, 6 bases remained unmatched. The chain's CDR3 is CASSFGTSGRGKNIQYF. The CDR3 DNA reads TGTGCCAGCAGCTTCGGGACTAGCGGGCGGGGCAAAAACATTCAGTACTTC.

This clonotype was seen repeatedly, ten times or more. The genes are TRBV27 and TRBJ1-1, with a possible D match to TRBD1 (5 bases). Germline loops: CDR1 MNHEY, CDR2 SMNVEV (reference sequence). The CDR3 is 13 amino acids. V lost 3 bases, J lost 7 bases, and 12 bases lay in between. CDR3 in DNA: TGTGCCAGCAGTTTCGGCAGGGTCGGTGAAGCTTTCTTT. It specifies CASSFGRVGEAFF.

This clonotype has at least ten counts. The CDR3 loop is CASSLTTNTGELFF. The CDR3 region has the DNA TGTGCCAGCAGTTTGACAACGAACACCGGGGAGCTGTTTTTT. The rearrangement joins TRBV7-3 to TRBJ2-2; D ambiguous. Germline CDR1 is SGHTA and CDR2 is FQGTGA. The CDR3 sequence is 14 residues long. Trimming left V 6 bases short and J 0 bases short, with 8 bases between.

Turning to this clonotype: A clone one base away is much larger, so this may be a read error. The chain couples TRBV29-1 to TRBJ2-1; 14 nucleotides match TRBD2. Germline CDR1 is SQVTM and CDR2 is ANQGSEA. This CDR3 spans 17 amino acids. This chain's CDR3 is CSVGGLAGETSCNEQFF. CDR3 coding DNA: TGCAGCGTCGGGGGACTAGCGGGAGAGACCTCCTGCAATGAGCAGTTCTTC.

This clonotype was found many times. This rearrangement joins TRBV2 to TRBJ2-3, with 7 bases that match TRBD1. This CDR3 region has 11 residues. After removal of 6 bases from V and 10 bases from J, the junction contained 4 bases not matched to a gene. CDR1 and CDR2 (germline): SNHLY, FYNNEI. In DNA, the CDR3 is TGTGCCAGCAGGGCCGGGACAGCGCAGTATTTT. It codes for CASRAGTAQYF.

The J gene is TRBJ1-5, the V gene TRBV12-5; no reliable D call. Germline values: CDR1 LGHNT, CDR2 FRNRAP. Trimming took off 0 bases at V and 1 base at J, with 13 bases between the two ends. This CDR3 comprises 17 residues. CDR3 nucleotide sequence: TGTGCTAGTGGTTTGGTTTCGGGGTCAAAGAGCAATCAGCCCCAGCATTTT. It codes for CASGLVSGSKSNQPQHF.

The table lists this clonotype with many counts. The chain couples TRBV27 to TRBJ2-2; the D gene is possibly TRBD2 (6 bases). This CDR3 spans 16 amino acids. CDR1 and CDR2 (germline): MNHEY, SMNVEV (reference sequence). Trimming took 3 bases from V and 3 from J, leaving 14 bases between them. This CDR3 is CASSFLAGKYTGELFF. The CDR3 nucleotides are TGTGCCAGCAGTTTCCTTGCGGGAAAATACACCGGGGAGCTGTTTTTT.